This T cell receptor (beta chain) was captured in a study of blood T cell repertoires in COVID-19 (dated by TCRdb to 2020 to 2021). With regard to the full study: Collaborator samples came from the United States, Italy and Spain and covered acute and convalescent phases of COVID-19. The material from the prospective study consisted of cDNA or gDNA derived from T cells, B-cell-depleted T cells, or PBMCs. Samples were obtained from the ongoing ImmuneRACE study (first 160 participants) and from 1,254 subjects provided by 6 global collaborators. The repertoires were made available in a free public database intended to serve as a resource for research on the immune response to SARS-CoV-2. Where available, HLA class I and class II types were obtained from metadata supplied by the sample provider rather than from assay-based typing. Sample metadata almost always included a de-identified subject ID, COVID-19 status, age in years and sex. The dataset comprised deeply sampled blood TCRbeta repertoires from subjects exposed to, actively infected with, or recovered from COVID-19.

TCRbeta CDR3 regions were amplified from genomic DNA using the immunoSEQ Assay, a bias-controlled multiplex PCR. The published analysis was carried out like this. The number of nucleated cells in each sample was estimated by amplification of reference gene primers within the assay. To quantify the absolute abundance of each unique TCRbeta CDR3 rearrangement, sequence reads were collapsed and filtered. For each sample, productive Simpson clonality was calculated by taking the square root of Simpson's diversity index across productive rearrangements. Not all clones reach the TCRdb copy of this immuneACCESS table, which keeps in-frame sequences only. Checked studies attribute under half of the gap to unresolved V genes and leave the rest unexplained. That table is the source of V, J and clone size, and D and trimming were worked out from the DNA. The sample table shows 250,000 to 350,000 clones, and roughly nine tenths are seen once. The ten largest make up about 2.4% of the sample.

The germline V gene specifies SGHAT as CDR1 and FQNNGV as CDR2. V lost 5 bases and J lost 5 bases; the stretch between them is 10 bases long. Its CDR3 holds 12 amino acids, cysteine through phenylalanine. Only the CDR3 DNA is retained, 36 bases long and in frame from the first base. General findings and caveats noted by the study authors: How much clinical and demographic metadata was included differed by source and by participant, and the metadata was provided uncurated.

Worth noting for this clone: Its antigen is unknown. No much larger clonotype is one base removed from it; base qualities were not supplied.

Participants in the prospective study were aged roughly 18 to 89 years, lived in under 30 United States geographic areas, and enrolled through a virtual design. Cohort assignment in the prospective study relied on participant-reported clinical history from a screening survey and a study questionnaire. Recovered participants in ImmuneRACE Cohort 3 were defined as having two consecutive negative NP/OP PCR tests, clearance from a healthcare professional, or resolution of symptoms. Each participant in the prospective study had whole blood, serum and a nasopharyngeal or oropharyngeal swab collected by mobile phlebotomists. Prospective study participants could optionally give additional blood draws and questionnaires over a roughly two-month period. Before DNA extraction, prospective study blood samples were shipped either frozen or at room temperature.

Sequences were obtained from PBMCs or T cells enriched from blood (not recorded which). The sequence joins TRBV11-2 to TRBJ2-7; the D segment could be TRBD1, given 6 matching bases. This TCR was recovered from a man in his fifties or sixties who had recovered from COVID-19. The CDR3 region has the sequence CASSMNRDEQYF. Read as DNA, the sequence is TGTGCCAGCAGCATGAACAGGGACGAGCAGTACTTC.